The present entry profiles one T cell receptor (delta chain) with its context. The protein in TCRdb stems from a much larger clone and differs at residue 11 from this DNA's translation, likely a read error; here the protein is translated from the DNA. The data belong to a study of gamma-delta T cells after stem cell transplantation. TCRdb re-called the RT-PCR reads with CATT. The table shows under 2,000 delta-chain clones, with around 7.7% occurring only once. The sample taken for sequencing was gamma-delta T cells. The receptor's source is a human donor. It is not recorded whose cells these are; they may come from a transplant donor.

For the CDR3, the DNA is TGTGCCTGTGACACCGTCAGTACTGGGGGATGCCCAACCGATAAACTCATCTTT. It encodes CACDTVSTGGCPTDKLIF. V and J are TRDV2 and TRDJ1; TRDD3 agrees at 10 bases. V trimming: 0 bases; J trimming: 2 bases; junction bases outside the gene matches: 11. Germline V gives CDR1 GEAIGNYY, CDR2 EKD. This CDR3 has 18 amino acids.